This T cell receptor (beta chain) came from a study of CD8 T cells in Susac syndrome. RNA in amounts of roughly 0.5 to 1 ug was reverse transcribed with random hexamers. MiXCR, applied by TCRdb to the immunoSEQ multiplex PCR reads, yields one record per CDR3 protein. Among 70,000 to 85,000 distinct CDR3 sequences, roughly 95% were seen once, and the ten largest hold about 0.41%. Specimen: CD8+ T cells from PBMCs. The origin of this receptor is a human donor with Susac syndrome.

The CDR3 DNA reads TGTGCCAGCAGTTCACCGCAGGGCTACGAGCAGTACGTC. Amino acid sequence: CASSSPQGYEQYV. The V and J genes are TRBV28 and TRBJ2-7, with a weak D call TRBD1 (5 bases). Trimming took 4 bases from V and 3 from J, leaving 10 bases between them. The V gene's germline CDR1 is MDHEN and CDR2 SYDVKM. This CDR3 is 13 amino acids long.